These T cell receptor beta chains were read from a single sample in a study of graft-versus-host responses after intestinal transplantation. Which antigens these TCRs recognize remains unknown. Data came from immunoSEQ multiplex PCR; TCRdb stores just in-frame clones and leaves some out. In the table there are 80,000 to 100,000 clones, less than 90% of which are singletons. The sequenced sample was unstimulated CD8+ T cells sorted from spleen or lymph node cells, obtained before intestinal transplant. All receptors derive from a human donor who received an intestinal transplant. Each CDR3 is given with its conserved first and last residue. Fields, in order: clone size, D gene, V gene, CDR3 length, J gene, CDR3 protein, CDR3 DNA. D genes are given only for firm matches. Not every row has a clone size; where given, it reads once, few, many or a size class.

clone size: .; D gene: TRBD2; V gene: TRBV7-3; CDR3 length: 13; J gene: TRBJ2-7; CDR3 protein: CASSFQGGNEQYF; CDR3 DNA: TGTGCCAGCAGCTTTCAGGGAGGGAACGAGCAGTACTTC
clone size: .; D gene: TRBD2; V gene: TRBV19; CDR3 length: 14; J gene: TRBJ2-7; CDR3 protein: CASSFTSGAYEQYF; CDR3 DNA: TGTGCCAGTAGTTTCACTAGCGGGGCCTACGAGCAGTACTTC
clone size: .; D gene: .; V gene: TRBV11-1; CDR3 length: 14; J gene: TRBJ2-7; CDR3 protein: CASSPTEISYEQYF; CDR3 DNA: TGTGCCAGCAGCCCTACAGAAATATCGTACGAGCAGTACTTC
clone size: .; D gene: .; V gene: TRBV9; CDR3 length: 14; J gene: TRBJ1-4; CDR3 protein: CASSVDGGREKLFF; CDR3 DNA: TGTGCCAGCAGCGTAGACGGGGGCCGGGAAAAACTGTTTTTT
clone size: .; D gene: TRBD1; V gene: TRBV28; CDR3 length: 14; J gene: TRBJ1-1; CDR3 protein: CASSFPGQGAEAFF; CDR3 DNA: TGTGCCAGCAGTTTCCCGGGACAGGGGGCTGAAGCTTTCTTT
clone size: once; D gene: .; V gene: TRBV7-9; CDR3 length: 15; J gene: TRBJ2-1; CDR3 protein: CASSLDPAGSNEQFF; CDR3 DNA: TGTGCCAGCAGCTTAGATCCAGCGGGCTCCAATGAGCAGTTCTTC
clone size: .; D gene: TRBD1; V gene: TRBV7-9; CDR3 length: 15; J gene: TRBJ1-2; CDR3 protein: CASSFGTGGFYGYTF; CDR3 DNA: TGTGCCAGCAGCTTCGGGACAGGGGGATTCTATGGCTACACCTTC
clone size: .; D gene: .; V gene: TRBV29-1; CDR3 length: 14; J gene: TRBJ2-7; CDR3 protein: CSVAAPLPPYEQYF; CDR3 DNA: TGCAGCGTTGCGGCCCCCTTGCCCCCCTACGAGCAGTACTTC
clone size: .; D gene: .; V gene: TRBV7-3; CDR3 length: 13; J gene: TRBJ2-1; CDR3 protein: CASSPSDWEEQFF; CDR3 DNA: TGTGCCAGCAGCCCCTCGGACTGGGAAGAGCAGTTCTTC
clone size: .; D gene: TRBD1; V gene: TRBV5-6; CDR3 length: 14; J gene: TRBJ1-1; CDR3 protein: CASSFWQGGSEAFF; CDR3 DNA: TGTGCCAGCAGCTTCTGGCAGGGGGGATCTGAAGCTTTCTTT
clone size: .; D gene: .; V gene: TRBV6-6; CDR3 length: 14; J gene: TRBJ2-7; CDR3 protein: CASSTPSGDCEQYF; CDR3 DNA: TGTGCCAGCAGTACCCCATCAGGGGATTGCGAGCAGTACTTC
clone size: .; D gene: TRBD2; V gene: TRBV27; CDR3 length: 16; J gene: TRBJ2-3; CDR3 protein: CASSLRVAGLPDTQYF; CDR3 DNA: TGTGCCAGCAGTTTAAGAGTAGCGGGACTCCCAGATACGCAGTATTTT
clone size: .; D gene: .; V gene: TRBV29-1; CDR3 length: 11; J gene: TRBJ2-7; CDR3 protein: CSVTDSYEQYF; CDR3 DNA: TGCAGCGTCACGGACAGCTACGAGCAGTACTTC
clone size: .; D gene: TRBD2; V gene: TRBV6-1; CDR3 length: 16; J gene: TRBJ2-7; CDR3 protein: CASSEALGGGGYEQYF; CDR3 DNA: TGTGCCAGCAGTGAAGCGCTGGGGGGGGGAGGCTACGAGCAGTACTTC
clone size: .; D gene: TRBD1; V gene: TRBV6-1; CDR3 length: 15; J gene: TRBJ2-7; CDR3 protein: CASSGPGTGHYEQYF; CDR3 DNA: TGTGCCAGCAGTGGACCCGGGACAGGCCACTACGAGCAGTACTTC
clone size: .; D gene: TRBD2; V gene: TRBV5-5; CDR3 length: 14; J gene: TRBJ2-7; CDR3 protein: CASSRGVSKGKQYF; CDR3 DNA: TGTGCCAGCAGCCGGGGGGTGTCTAAGGGTAAGCAGTACTTC
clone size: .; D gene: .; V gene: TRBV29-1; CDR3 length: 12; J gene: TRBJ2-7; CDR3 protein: CSVSAANYEQYF; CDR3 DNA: TGCAGCGTTTCCGCCGCGAACTACGAGCAGTACTTC
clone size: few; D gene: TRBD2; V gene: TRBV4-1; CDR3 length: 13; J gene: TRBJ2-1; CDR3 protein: CASRGLAGNEQFF; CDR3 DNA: TGCGCCAGCAGAGGACTAGCTGGGAATGAGCAGTTCTTC
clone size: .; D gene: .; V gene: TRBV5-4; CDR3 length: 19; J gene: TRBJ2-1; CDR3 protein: CASSLKYGGLQGPDNEQFF; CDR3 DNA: TGTGCCAGCAGCTTGAAGTATGGTGGGCTCCAGGGCCCGGACAATGAGCAGTTCTTC
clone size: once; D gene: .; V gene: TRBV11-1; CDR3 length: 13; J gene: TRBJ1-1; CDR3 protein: CASSLGLGTEAFF; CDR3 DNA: TGTGCCAGCAGCTTAGGGTTGGGAACTGAAGCTTTCTTT
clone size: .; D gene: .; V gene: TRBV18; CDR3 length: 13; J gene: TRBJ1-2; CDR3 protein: CASSAGVVYGYTF; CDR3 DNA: TGTGCCAGCTCAGCAGGGGTTGTCTATGGCTACACCTTC
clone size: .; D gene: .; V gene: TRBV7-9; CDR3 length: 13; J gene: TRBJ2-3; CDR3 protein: CASSLELTDTQYF; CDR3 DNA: TGTGCCAGCAGCTTAGAACTCACAGATACGCAGTATTTT
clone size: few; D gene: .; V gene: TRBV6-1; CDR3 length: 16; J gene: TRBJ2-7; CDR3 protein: CASSEALSPGTYEQYF; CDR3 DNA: TGTGCCAGCAGTGAAGCGCTATCTCCGGGAACCTACGAGCAGTACTTC
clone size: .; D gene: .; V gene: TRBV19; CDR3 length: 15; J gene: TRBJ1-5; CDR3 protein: CASSTNSGGPQPQHF; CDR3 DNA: TGTGCCAGTAGTACCAACTCCGGCGGGCCACAGCCCCAGCATTTT
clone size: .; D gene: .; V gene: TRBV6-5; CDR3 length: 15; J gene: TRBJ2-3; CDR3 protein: CASSYSGGLADTQYF; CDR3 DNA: TGTGCCAGCAGTTACTCGGGAGGATTGGCAGATACGCAGTATTTT
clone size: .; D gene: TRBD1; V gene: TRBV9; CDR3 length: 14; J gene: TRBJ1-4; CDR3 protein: CASSGGQGGQKLFF; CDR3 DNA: TGTGCCAGCAGCGGAGGACAGGGCGGACAAAAACTGTTTTTT
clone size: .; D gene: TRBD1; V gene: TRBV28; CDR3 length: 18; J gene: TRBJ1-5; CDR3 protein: CASSFYVRDRGHNQPQHF; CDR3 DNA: TGTGCCAGCAGTTTTTACGTCCGGGACAGGGGGCACAATCAGCCCCAGCATTTT
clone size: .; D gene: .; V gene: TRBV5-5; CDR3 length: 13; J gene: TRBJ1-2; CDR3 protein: CASSPQGWEGYTF; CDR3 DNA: TGTGCCAGCAGCCCGCAGGGGTGGGAGGGCTACACCTTC
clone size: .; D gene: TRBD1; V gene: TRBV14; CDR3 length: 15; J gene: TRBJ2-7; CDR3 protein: CASSQGSGTGDEQYF; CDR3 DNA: TGTGCCAGCAGCCAAGGATCTGGGACAGGGGACGAGCAGTACTTC
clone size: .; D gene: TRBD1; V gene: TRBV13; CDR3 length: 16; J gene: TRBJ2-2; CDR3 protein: CASSSWTGQNTGELFF; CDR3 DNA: TGTGCCAGCAGCTCTTGGACAGGGCAGAACACCGGGGAGCTGTTTTTT
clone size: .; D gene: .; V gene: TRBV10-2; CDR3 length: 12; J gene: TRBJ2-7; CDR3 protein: CASSERGYEQYF; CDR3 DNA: TGCGCCAGCAGTGAGAGAGGCTACGAGCAGTACTTC
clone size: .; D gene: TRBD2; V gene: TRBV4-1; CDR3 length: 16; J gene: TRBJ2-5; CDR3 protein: CASSQPVGLAEETQYF; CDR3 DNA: TGCGCCAGCAGCCAACCCGTGGGACTAGCTGAGGAGACCCAGTACTTC
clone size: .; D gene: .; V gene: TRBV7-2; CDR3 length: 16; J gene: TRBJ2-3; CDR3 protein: CASSLAIRGPTDTQYF; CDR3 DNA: TGTGCCAGCAGCTTAGCGATACGTGGGCCGACAGATACGCAGTATTTT
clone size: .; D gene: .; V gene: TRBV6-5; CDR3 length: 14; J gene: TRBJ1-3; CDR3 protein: CAIRATGGGNTIYF; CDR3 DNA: TGTGCCATCAGAGCGACAGGTGGGGGGAACACCATATATTTT
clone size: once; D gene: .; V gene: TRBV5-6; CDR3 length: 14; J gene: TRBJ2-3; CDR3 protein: CASSLVGKGDTQYF; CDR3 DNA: TGTGCCAGCAGCTTGGTAGGGAAAGGGGATACGCAGTATTTT
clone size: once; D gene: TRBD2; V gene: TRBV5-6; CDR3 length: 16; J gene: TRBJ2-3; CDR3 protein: CASKSSAGGYTDTQYF; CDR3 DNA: TGTGCCAGCAAATCATCAGCGGGAGGGTACACAGATACGCAGTATTTT
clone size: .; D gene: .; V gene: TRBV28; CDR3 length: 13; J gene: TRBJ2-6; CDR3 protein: CASSLSGDNVLTF; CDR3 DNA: TGTGCCAGCAGTTTATCGGGGGACAACGTCCTGACTTTC
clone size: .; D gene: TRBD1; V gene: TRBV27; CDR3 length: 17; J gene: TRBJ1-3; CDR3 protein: CASSDIGRGQSGNTIYF; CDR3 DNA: TGTGCCAGCAGCGACATCGGGAGGGGGCAGAGTGGAAACACCATATATTTT
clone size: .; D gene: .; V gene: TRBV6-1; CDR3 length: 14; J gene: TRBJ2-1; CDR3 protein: CASSELGAGNEQFF; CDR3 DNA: TGTGCCAGCAGTGAATTGGGGGCAGGGAATGAGCAGTTCTTC
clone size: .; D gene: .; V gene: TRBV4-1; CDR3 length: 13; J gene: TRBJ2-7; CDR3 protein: CASSSGLSYEQYF; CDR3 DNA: TGCGCCAGCAGCTCAGGCCTCTCCTACGAGCAGTACTTC
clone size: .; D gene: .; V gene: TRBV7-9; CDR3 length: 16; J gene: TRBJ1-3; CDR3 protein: CASSFGADSSGNTIYF; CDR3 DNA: TGTGCCAGCAGCTTTGGCGCGGACAGCTCTGGAAACACCATATATTTT
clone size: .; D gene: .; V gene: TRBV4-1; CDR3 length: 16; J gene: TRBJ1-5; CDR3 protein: CASSPMTEIGNQPQHF; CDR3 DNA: TGCGCCAGCAGCCCCATGACAGAAATCGGCAATCAGCCCCAGCATTTT
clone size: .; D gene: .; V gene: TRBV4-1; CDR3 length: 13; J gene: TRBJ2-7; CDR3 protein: CASSQASTGEQYF; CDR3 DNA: TGCGCCAGCAGCCAAGCATCAACCGGCGAGCAGTACTTC
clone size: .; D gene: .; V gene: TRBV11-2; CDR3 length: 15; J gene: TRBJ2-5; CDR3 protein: CASSLGADYQETQYF; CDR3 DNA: TGTGCCAGCAGCCTGGGAGCGGACTACCAAGAGACCCAGTACTTC
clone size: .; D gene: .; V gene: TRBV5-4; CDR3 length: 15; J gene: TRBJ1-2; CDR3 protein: CASSYRHGANYGYTF; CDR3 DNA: TGTGCCAGCAGCTACAGACATGGAGCTAACTATGGCTACACCTTC